This T cell receptor beta chain was found in a study of blood T cell repertoires in COVID-19. Looking at the study overall: Donors in the United States, Italy and Spain gave samples during acute or convalescent COVID-19. T cells, B-cell-depleted T cells, or PBMCs supplied cDNA or gDNA.

This CDR3 has 13 residues. V lost 7 bases, J lost 8 bases, and 7 bases stayed unmatched. Sequencing was performed with immunoSEQ multiplex PCR; in TCRdb, only in-frame clones are kept and a portion is missing. The repertoire holds roughly 670,000 clones, with about nine tenths as singletons. The sample taken for sequencing was peripheral blood. V usage is TRBV12-3 or TRBV12-4 and J usage is TRBJ1-4, with 7 bases that match TRBD1. This TCR derives from a young woman with acute or convalescent COVID-19. The CDR3 DNA follows: TGTGCCAGCACTAACAGGGGTGGGGAAAAACTGTTTTTT. Translating gives CASTNRGGEKLFF.